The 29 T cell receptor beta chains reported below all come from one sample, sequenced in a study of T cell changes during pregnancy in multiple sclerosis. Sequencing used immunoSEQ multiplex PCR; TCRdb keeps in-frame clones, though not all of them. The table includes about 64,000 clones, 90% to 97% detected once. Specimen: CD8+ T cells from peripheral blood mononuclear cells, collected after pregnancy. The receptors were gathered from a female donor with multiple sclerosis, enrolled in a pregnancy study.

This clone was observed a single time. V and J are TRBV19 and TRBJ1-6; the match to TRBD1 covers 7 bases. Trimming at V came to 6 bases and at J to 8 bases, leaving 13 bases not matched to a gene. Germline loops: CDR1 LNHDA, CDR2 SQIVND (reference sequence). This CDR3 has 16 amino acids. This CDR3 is CASRTYRDRVYSPLHF. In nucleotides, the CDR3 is TGTGCCAGTAGAACCTACAGAGACAGGGTGTATTCACCCCTCCACTTT.

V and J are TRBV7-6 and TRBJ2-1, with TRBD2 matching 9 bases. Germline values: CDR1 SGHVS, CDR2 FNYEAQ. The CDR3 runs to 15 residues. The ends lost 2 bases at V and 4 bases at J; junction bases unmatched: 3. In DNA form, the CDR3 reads TGTGCCAGCAGCTTAAGTGCGGGAGGGTACAATGAGCAGTTCTTC. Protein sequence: CASSLSAGGYNEQFF. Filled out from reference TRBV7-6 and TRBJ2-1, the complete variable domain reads GAGVSQSPRYKVTKRGQDVALRCDPISGHVSLYWYRQALGQGPEFLTYFNYEAQQDKSGLPNDRFSAERPEGSISTLTIQRTEQRDSAMYRCASSLSAGGYNEQFFGPGTRLTVL.

The CDR3 DNA is TGTGCCGCCACCCTAGGAGGGACCGGGGAGCTGTTTTTT. Residues: CAATLGGTGELFF. The chain uses TRBV10-3 and TRBJ2-2, with TRBD2 as a possible D gene (6 bases). CDR3 length equals 13 residues. The V end lost 11 bases, the J end lost 5 bases, and 15 bases lay between the germline ends. The germline V gene has CDR1 ENHRY and CDR2 SYGVKD.

The CDR3 reads CASSSSGSYEQYF. The CDR3, as DNA: TGTGCCAGCAGCTCTAGCGGGAGCTACGAGCAGTACTTC. The gene calls are TRBV7-8 and TRBJ2-7, with TRBD2 matching over 10 bases. The CDR3 totals 13 residues. Germline V lookup: CDR1 SGHVS, CDR2 FQNEAQ. The junction had 0 bases not matched to a gene; V was cut back by 4 bases and J by 3 bases.

The CDR3 is CASSLYGQLGETQYF. The CDR3 DNA sequence: TGTGCCAGCAGCTTATACGGACAGCTAGGAGAGACCCAGTACTTC. V and J are TRBV7-3 and TRBJ2-5; D is possibly TRBD1 (6 bases). V dropped 2 bases and J dropped 4 bases, with 14 bases sitting between them. The germline gives CDR1 SGHTA, CDR2 FQGTGA. This CDR3 is built from 15 residues.

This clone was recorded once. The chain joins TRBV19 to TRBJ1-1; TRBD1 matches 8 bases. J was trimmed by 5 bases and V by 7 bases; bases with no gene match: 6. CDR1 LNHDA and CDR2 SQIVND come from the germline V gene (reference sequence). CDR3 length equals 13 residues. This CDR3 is CASNQGAWTEAFF. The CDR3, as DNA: TGTGCCAGTAATCAGGGGGCATGGACTGAAGCTTTCTTT. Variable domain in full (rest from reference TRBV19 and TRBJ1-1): DGGITQSPKYLFRKEGQNVTLSCEQNLNHDAMYWYRQDPGQGLRLIYYSQIVNDFQKGDIAEGYSVSREKKESFPLTVTSAQKNPTAFYLCASNQGAWTEAFFGQGTRLTVV.

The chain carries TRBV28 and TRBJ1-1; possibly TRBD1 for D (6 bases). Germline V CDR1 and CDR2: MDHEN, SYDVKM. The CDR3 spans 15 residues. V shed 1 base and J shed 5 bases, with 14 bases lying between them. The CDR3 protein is CASSLLQGSITEAFF. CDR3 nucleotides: TGTGCCAGCAGTTTATTGCAGGGGTCGATTACTGAAGCTTTCTTT.

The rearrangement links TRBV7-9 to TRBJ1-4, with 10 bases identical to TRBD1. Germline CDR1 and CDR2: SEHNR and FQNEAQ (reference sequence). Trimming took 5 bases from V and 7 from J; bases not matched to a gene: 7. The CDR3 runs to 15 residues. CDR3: CASSARQGAFEKLFF. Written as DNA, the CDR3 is TGTGCCAGCAGCGCCCGACAGGGGGCTTTTGAAAAACTGTTTTTT.

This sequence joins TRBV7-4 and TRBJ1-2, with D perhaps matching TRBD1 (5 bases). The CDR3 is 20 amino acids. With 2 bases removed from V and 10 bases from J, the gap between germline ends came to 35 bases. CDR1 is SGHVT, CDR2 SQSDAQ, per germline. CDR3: CASSLLSPKADITSGSAYTF. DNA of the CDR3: TGTGCCAGCAGCTTATTATCCCCGAAGGCGGACATAACCTCCGGCAGTGCCTACACCTTC.

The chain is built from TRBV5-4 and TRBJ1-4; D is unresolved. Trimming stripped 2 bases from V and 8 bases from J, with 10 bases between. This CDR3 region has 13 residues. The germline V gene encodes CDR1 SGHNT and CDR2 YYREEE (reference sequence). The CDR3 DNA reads TGTGCCAGCAGCTTCCAAGGAGAGGAAAAACTGTTTTTT. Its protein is CASSFQGEEKLFF.

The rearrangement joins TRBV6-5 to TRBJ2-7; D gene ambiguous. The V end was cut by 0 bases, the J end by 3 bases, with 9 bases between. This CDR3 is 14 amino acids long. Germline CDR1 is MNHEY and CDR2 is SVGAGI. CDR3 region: CASSYSMADYEQYF. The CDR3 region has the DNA TGTGCCAGCAGTTACTCGATGGCAGACTACGAGCAGTACTTC.

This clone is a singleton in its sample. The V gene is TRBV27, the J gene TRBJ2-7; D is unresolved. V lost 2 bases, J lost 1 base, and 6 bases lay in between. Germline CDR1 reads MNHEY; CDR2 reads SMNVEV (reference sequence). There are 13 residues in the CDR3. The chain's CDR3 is CASSLGRSYEQYF. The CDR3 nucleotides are TGTGCCAGCAGTTTAGGCAGATCCTACGAGCAGTACTTC.

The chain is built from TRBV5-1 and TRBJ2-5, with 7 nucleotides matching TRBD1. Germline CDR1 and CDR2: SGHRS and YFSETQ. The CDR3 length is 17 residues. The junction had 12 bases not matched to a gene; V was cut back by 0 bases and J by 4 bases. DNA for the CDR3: TGCGCCAGCAGCTTGGTACCCGACCGTTACAGGGGAGAGACCCAGTACTTC. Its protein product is CASSLVPDRYRGETQYF.

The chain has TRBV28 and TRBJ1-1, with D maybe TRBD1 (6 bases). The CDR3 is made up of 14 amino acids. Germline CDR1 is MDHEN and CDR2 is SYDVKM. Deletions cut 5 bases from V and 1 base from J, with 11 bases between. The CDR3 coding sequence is TGTGCCAGCAGTCGGGGGGGACAGAACACTGAAGCTTTCTTT. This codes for CASSRGGQNTEAFF.

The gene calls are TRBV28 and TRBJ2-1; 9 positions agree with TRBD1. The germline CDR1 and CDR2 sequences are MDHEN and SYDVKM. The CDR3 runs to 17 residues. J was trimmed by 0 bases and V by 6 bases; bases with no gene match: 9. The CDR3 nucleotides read TGTGCCAGCAGCCTAAATGACAGGGGGTTCTCCTACAATGAGCAGTTCTTC. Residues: CASSLNDRGFSYNEQFF.

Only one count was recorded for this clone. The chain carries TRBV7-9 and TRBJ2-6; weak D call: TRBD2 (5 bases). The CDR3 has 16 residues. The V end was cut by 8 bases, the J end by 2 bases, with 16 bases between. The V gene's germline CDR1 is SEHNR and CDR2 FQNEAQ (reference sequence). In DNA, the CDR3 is TGTGCCAGCGAGCTGCGGGTGGCAGCTGGGGCCAACGTCCTGACTTTC. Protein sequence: CASELRVAAGANVLTF.

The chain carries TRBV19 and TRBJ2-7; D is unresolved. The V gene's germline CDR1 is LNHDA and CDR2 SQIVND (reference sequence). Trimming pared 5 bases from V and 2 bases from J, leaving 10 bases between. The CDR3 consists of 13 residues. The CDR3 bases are TGTGCCAGTAGTCCCACGGTTACCTACGAGCAGTACTTC. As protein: CASSPTVTYEQYF.

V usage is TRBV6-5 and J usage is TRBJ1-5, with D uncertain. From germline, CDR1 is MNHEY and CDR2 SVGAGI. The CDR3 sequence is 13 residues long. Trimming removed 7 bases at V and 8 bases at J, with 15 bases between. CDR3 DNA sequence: TGTGCCAGCAAACTGAGGGAGTGGGAGCCCCAGCATTTT. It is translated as CASKLREWEPQHF.

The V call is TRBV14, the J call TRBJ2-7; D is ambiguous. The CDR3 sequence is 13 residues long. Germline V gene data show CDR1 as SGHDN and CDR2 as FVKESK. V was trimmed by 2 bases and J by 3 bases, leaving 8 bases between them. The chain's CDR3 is CASSQNLNYEQYF. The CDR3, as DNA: TGTGCCAGCAGCCAAAACCTAAACTACGAGCAGTACTTC.

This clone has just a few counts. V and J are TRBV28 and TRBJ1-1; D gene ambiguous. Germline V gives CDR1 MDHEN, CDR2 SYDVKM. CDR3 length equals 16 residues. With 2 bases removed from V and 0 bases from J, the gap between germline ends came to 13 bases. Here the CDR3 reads CASSLRHIVMNTEAFF. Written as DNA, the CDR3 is TGTGCCAGCAGTTTAAGACATATCGTCATGAACACTGAAGCTTTCTTT.

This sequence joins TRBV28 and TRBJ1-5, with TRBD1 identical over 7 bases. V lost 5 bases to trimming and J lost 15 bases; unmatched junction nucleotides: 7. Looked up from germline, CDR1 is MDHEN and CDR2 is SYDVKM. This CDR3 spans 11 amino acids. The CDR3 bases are TGTGCCAGCAGTCCTGACAGGGTAAGGCATTTT. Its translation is CASSPDRVRHF.

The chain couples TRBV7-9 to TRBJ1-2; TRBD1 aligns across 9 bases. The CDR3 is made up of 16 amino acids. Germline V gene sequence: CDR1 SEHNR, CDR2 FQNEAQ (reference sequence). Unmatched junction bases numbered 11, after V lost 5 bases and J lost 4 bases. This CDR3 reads CASSRDRESLIYGYTF. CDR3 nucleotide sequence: TGTGCCAGCAGCAGGGACAGGGAATCCCTAATCTATGGCTACACCTTC.

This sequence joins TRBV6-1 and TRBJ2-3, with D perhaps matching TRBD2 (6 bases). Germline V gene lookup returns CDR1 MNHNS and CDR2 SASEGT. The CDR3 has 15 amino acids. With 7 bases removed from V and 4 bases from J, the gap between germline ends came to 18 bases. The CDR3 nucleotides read TGTGCCAGCACCTCAGTCGTGTGGGGGGCAGATACGCAGTATTTT. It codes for CASTSVVWGADTQYF.

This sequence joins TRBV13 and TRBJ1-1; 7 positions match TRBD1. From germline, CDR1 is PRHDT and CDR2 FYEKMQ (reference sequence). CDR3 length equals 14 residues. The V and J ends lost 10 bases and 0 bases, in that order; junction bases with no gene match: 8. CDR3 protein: CATYVQGLNTEAFF. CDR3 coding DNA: TGTGCCACCTACGTACAGGGGCTGAACACTGAAGCTTTCTTT.

CDR3 sequence (DNA): TGTGCCACCCCGGGGGGGATGAACACTGAAGCTTTCTTT. Residues: CATPGGMNTEAFF. The genes are TRBV2 and TRBJ1-1, with D possibly matching TRBD1 (5 bases). The V end lost 10 bases, the J end lost 0 bases, and 12 bases lay between the germline ends. The CDR3 runs to 13 residues. In germline, CDR1 is SNHLY, CDR2 FYNNEI.

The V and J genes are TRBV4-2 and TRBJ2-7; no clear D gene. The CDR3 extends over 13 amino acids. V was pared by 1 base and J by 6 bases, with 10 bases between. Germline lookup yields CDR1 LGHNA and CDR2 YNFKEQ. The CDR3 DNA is TGTGCCAGCAGCCAAGCTGTGAAACTCGAGCAGTACTTC. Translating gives CASSQAVKLEQYF.

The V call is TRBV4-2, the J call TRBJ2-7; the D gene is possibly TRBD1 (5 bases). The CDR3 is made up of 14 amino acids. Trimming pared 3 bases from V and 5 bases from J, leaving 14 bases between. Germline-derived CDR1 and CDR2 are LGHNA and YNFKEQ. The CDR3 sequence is CASSHSQTGNEQYF. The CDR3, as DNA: TGTGCCAGCAGCCACTCCCAAACAGGTAACGAGCAGTACTTC.

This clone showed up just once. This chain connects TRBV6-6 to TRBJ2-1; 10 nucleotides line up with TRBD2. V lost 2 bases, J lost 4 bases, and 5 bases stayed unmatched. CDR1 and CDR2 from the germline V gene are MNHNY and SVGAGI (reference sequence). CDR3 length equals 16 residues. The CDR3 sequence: CASSYGTSALYNEQFF. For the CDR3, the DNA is TGTGCCAGCAGTTACGGGACTAGCGCTCTTTACAATGAGCAGTTCTTC.

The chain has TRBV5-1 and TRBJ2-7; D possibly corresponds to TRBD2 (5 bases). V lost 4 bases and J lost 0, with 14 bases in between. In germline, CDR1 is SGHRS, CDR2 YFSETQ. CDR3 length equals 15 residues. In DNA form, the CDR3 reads TGCGCCAGCAGCCCCTGGACTGATAGCTCCTACGAGCAGTACTTC. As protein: CASSPWTDSSYEQYF. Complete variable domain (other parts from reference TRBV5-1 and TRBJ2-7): KAGVTQTPRYLIKTRGQQVTLSCSPISGHRSVSWYQQTPGQGLQFLFEYFSETQRNKGNFPGRFSGRQFSNSRSEMNVSTLELGDSALYLCASSPWTDSSYEQYFGPGTRLTVT.